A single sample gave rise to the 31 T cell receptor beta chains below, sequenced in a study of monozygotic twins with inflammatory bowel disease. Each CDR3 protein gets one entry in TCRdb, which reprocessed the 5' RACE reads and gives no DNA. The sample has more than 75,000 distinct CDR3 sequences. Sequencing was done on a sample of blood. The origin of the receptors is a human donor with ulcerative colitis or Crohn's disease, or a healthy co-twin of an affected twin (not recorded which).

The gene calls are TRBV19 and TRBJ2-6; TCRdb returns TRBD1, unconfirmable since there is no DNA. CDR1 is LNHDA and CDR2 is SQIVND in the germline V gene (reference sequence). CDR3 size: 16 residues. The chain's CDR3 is CASSTSRQAGANVLTF.

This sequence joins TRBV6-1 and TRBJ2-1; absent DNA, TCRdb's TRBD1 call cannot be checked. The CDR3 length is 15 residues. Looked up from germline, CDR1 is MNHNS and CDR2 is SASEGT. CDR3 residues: CASSARDRGGYEQFF.

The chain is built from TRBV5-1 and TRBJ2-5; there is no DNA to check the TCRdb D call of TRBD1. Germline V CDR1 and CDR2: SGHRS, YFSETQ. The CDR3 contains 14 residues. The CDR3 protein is CASSLGGTEESQYF.

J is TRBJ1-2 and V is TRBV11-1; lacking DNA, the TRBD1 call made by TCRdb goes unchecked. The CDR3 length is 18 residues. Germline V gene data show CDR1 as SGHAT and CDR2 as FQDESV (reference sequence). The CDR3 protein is CASSLALTGAGLTGGYTF.

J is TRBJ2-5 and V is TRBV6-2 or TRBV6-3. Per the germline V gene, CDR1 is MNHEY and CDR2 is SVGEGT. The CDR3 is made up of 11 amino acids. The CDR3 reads CASSYGETQYF.

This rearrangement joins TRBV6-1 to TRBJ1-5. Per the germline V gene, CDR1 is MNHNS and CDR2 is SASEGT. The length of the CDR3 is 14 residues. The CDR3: CAIGQAHSNQPQHF.

The CDR3 here is CASSHTSGGAYEQYF. The J gene is TRBJ2-7, the V gene TRBV5-1; TCRdb picks TRBD2, but there is no DNA to check that call. Germline CDR1 reads SGHRS; CDR2 reads YFSETQ. The CDR3 loop spans 15 amino acids.

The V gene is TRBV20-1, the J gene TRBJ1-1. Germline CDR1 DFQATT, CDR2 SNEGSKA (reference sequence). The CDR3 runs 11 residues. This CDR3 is CSARENTEAFF.

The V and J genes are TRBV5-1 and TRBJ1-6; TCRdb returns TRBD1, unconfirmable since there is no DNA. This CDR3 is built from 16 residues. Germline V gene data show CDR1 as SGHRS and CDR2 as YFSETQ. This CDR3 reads CASSQGTGGGNSPLHF. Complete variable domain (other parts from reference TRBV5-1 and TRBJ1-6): KAGVTQTPRYLIKTRGQQVTLSCSPISGHRSVSWYQQTPGQGLQFLFEYFSETQRNKGNFPGRFSGRQFSNSRSEMNVSTLELGDSALYLCASSQGTGGGNSPLHFGNGTRLTVT.

This chain's CDR3 is CASSPAGTANQPQHF. The chain employs TRBV7-2 and TRBJ1-5; without DNA, the TCRdb call of TRBD1 cannot be checked. The CDR3 totals 15 residues. The V gene's germline CDR1 is SGHTA and CDR2 FQGNSA.

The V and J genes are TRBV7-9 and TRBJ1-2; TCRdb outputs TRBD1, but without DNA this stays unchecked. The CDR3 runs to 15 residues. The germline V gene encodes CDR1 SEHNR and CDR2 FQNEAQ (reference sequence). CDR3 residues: CASIHAGGPGYGYTF. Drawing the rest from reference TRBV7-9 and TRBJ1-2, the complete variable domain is DTGVSQNPRHKITKRGQNVTFRCDPISEHNRLYWYRQTLGQGPEFLTYFQNEAQLEKSRLLSDRFSAERPKGSFSTLEIQRTEQGDSAMYLCASIHAGGPGYGYTFGSGTRLTVV.

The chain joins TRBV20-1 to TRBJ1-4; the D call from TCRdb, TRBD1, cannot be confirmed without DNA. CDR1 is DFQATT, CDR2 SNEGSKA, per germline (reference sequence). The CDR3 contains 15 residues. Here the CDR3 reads CSARESGAANEKLFF.

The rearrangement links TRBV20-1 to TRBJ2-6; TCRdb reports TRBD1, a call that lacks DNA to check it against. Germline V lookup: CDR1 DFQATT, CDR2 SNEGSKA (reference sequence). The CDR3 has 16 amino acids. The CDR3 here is CSATGTGHSGANVLTF.

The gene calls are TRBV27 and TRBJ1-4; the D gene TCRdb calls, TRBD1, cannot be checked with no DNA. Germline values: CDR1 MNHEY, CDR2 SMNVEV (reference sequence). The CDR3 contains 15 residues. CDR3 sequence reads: CASSFIGTGGEKLFF.

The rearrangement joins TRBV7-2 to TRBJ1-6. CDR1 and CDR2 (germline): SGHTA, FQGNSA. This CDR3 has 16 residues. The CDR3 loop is CASSFLGSTNNSPLHF.

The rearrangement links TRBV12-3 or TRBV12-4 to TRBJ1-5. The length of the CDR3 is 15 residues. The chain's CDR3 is CASSLEEVSNQPQHF.

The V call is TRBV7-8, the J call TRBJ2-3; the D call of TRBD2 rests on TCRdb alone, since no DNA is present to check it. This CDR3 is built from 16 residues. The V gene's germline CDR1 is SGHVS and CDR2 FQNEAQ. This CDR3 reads CASSSLAGGRTDTQYF. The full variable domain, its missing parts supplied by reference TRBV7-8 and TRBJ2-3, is GAGVSQSPRYKVAKRGQDVALRCDPISGHVSLFWYQQALGQGPEFLTYFQNEAQLDKSGLPSDRFFAERPEGSVSTLKIQRTQQEDSAVYLCASSSLAGGRTDTQYFGPGTRLTVL.

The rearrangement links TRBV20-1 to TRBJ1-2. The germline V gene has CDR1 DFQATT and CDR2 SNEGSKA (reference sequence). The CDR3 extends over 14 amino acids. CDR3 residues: CSAPREYTAGGYTF.

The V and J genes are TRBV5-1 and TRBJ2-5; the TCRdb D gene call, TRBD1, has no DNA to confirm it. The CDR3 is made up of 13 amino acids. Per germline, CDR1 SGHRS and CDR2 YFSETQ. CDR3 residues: CASSPGLKETQYF.

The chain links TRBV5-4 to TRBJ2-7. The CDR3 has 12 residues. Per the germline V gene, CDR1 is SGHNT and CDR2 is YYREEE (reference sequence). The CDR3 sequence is CASSLVNYEQYF.

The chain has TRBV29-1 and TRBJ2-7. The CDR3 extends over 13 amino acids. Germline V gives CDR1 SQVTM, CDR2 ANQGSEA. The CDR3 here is CSVGGGTSYEQYF.

The CDR3 sequence is CASSLVYTSGWGYNEQFF. The chain carries TRBV5-8 and TRBJ2-1; TCRdb designates TRBD2, a call that cannot be tested without DNA. The length of the CDR3 is 18 residues. Germline CDR1 reads SGHTS; CDR2 reads YDEGEE.

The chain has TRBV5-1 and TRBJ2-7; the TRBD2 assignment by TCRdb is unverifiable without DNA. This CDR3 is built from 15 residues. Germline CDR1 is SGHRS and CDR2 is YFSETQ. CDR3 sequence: CASSLVSSGTYEQYF.

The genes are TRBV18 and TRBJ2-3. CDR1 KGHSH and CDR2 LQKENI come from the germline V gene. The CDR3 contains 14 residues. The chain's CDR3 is CASSPPSGPDTQYF.

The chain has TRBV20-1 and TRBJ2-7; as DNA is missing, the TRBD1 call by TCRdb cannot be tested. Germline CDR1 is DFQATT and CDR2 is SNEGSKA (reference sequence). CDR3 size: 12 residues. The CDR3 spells CSAQKQGHEQYF.

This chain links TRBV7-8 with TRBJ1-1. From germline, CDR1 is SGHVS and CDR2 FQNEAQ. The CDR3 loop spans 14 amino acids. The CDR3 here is CASSLFVSNTEAFF.

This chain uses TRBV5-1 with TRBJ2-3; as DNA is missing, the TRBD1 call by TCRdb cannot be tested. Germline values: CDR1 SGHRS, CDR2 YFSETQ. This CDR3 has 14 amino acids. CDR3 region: CASGLRDPTDTQYF. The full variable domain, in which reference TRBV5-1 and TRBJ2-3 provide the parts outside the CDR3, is KAGVTQTPRYLIKTRGQQVTLSCSPISGHRSVSWYQQTPGQGLQFLFEYFSETQRNKGNFPGRFSGRQFSNSRSEMNVSTLELGDSALYLCASGLRDPTDTQYFGPGTRLTVL.

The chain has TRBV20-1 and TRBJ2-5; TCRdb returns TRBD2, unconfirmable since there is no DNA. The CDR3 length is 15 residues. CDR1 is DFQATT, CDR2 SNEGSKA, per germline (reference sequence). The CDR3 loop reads CSPWTSGGAAETQYF.

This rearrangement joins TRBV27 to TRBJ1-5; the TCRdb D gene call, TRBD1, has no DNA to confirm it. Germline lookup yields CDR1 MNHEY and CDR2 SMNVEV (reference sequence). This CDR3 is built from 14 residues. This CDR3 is CATSPGGYDQPQHF.

The chain's CDR3 is CASSEGLATLAQYF. The V call is TRBV6-1, the J call TRBJ2-5; checking the TCRdb D call of TRBD2 is not possible without DNA. The CDR3 runs to 14 residues. Germline assignment: CDR1 MNHNS and CDR2 SASEGT.

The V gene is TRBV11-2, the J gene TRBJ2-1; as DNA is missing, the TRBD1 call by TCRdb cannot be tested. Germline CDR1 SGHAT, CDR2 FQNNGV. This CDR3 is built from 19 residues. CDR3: CASSLSLRWSTPLYNEQFF.